This record covers a single TCR beta chain. The data stem from a study of early T cells in non-severe SARS-CoV-2 infection. In germline, CDR1 is DFQATT, CDR2 SNEGSKA (reference sequence). V was pared by 5 bases and J by 6 bases, with 13 bases of the junction left unmatched. This CDR3 has 14 amino acids. TCRdb re-derived calls from the 5' RACE reads in MiXCR, one entry per CDR3 protein. Here the sample spans some 57,000 distinct CDR3 sequences, approximately 10% being singletons. This TCR was recovered from an adult who was a healthcare worker with PCR-confirmed SARS-CoV-2 infection or an uninfected control (not recorded which). V and J are TRBV20-1 and TRBJ2-7; 7 positions agree with TRBD1. Sequencing was performed on whole blood, taken at baseline. In DNA, the CDR3 is TGCAGTGCTGGGCGGACAGGCCCAACGGGCGAGCAGTACTTC. Its translation is CSAGRTGPTGEQYF.